This TCR beta chain was obtained from a study of response to subunit inactivated influenza vaccine. This clonotype was counted at least ten times. Its antigen is undetermined. Each CDR3 protein gets one entry after TCRdb re-called the RT-PCR reads with MiXCR. The data contain 170,000 or so distinct CDR3 sequences, about 10% of them singletons. Study-wide results and limits: With each seasonal influenza vaccination, the authors suggested, few new T cells are recruited.

The CDR3 contains 13 residues. The V end lost 2 bases, the J end lost 4 bases, and 8 bases lay between the germline ends. Here the sequenced sample was CD8+ T cells sorted from PBMCs, taken approximately 25 months after vaccination. The rearrangement joins TRBV12-3 or TRBV12-4 to TRBJ1-2; no reliable D call. The source of this sequence is a man between 50 and 69 years old who received an inactivated influenza vaccine. The CDR3 nucleotides are TGTGCCAGCAGTTTACCGGGCTTCTATGGCTACACCTTC. Translated, it gives CASSLPGFYGYTF.